Described below is a single T cell receptor (beta chain) sequence and its context. This entry comes from a study of cytomegalovirus exposure and HLA in healthy donors. The PCR was carried out with 60 Vbeta primers and 13 Jbeta primers. TCRdb's copy holds only in-frame clones and misses some; the assay was immunoSEQ multiplex PCR. The repertoire has approximately 210,000 clones, about 87% of them found once; the top ten carry 1% to 1.5%. CDR1 and CDR2 (germline): SNHLY, FYNNEI. The CDR3 length is 14 residues. The J segment lost 3 bases and the V segment lost 5 bases, leaving 5 bases of the junction unmatched.

The sequence was obtained from a man under 40 in good health and CMV-seronegative. Material for sequencing was PBMCs. The rearrangement uses TRBV2 and TRBJ2-7; TRBD2 matches at 9 bases. The CDR3 sequence: CASSRLADGYEQYF. Here the CDR3 DNA reads TGTGCCAGCAGTCGACTAGCGGACGGCTACGAGCAGTACTTC.